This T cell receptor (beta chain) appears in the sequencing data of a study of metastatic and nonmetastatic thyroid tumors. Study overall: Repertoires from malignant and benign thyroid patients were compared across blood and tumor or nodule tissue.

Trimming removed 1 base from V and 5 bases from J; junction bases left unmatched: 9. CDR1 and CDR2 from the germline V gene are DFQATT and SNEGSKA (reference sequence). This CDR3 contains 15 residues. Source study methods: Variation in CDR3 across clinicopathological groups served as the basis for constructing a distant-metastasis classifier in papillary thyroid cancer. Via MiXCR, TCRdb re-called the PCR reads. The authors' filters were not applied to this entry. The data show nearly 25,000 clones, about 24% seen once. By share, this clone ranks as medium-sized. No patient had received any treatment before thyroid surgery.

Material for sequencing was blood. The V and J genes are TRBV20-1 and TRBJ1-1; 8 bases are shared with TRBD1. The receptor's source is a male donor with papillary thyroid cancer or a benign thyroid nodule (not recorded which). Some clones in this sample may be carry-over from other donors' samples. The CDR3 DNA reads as TGCAGTGCTAGAGCCCACCAGGGGGCGCGAACTGAAGCTTTCTTT. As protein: CSARAHQGARTEAFF.